This T cell receptor beta chain was obtained from a study of T-cell memory formation after mild COVID-19. Study overall: Largely donor-specific TCR clusters were found. Findings of the study overall: Of the contracting clones, CD4+ ones lay mainly in CM and EM, and CD8+ ones in EMRA. Clones contracting over day 15 to 85 were CD4/CD8 balanced, with later expanders leaning CD4+. Pre-infection memory showed some responding clones, and this suggested that cross-reactive memory joined.

The CDR3 covers 15 residues. Germline V lookup: CDR1 ENHRY, CDR2 SYGVKD. Trimming took 4 bases from V and 7 from J; bases not matched to a gene: 8. Turning to this clonotype: The antigen remains undetermined.

TCRdb re-called the 5' RACE reads with MiXCR, one entry per CDR3 protein. The sample carries about 250,000 distinct CDR3 sequences, 15% recorded once. Specimen: PBMCs or a T cell subset sorted from them (not recorded which). The sequence derives from an adult woman who had mild COVID-19 (a few samples of this study predate the infection). Cell type and time point are not known. This sequence joins TRBV10-3 and TRBJ2-1, with 9 bases that match TRBD1. This CDR3 is CAISVHRDRENEQFF. Here the CDR3 DNA reads TGTGCCATCAGTGTTCACCGGGACAGGGAAAATGAGCAGTTCTTC.